A selection of T cell receptor beta chains follows, all from one sample in a study of blood T cell repertoires in COVID-19. Profiled with immunoSEQ multiplex PCR; TCRdb holds only in-frame clones, not every one. In the table there are 160,000 or so clones, around 80% of which are singletons. Sequencing input: peripheral blood. These receptors were collected from a man in his 70s with active or convalescent COVID-19. CDR3s include the opening cysteine and the closing phenylalanine or tryptophan. The order of the fields is clone size, J gene, V gene, D gene, CDR3 protein, CDR3 DNA. The D gene is left open where the match is weak. Not every row has a clone size; where given, it reads once, few, many or a size class.

>few|TRBJ2-7|TRBV7-2|NA
CASSPLTESYEQYF
TGTGCCAGCAGCCCCCTCACAGAAAGCTACGAGCAGTACTTC
>NA|TRBJ2-7|TRBV15|TRBD1
CATSRGPDRAVSSEQYF
TGTGCCACCAGCCGAGGACCCGACAGGGCTGTTTCCTCCGAGCAGTACTTC
>NA|TRBJ2-7|TRBV10-3|NA
CAARPIGAYEQYF
TGTGCCGCCAGACCAATCGGGGCCTACGAGCAGTACTTC
>NA|TRBJ2-1|TRBV5-4|TRBD2
CASSAMGGGGGTNNEQFF
TGTGCCAGCAGCGCCATGGGGGGCGGCGGGGGGACCAACAATGAGCAGTTCTTC
>NA|TRBJ2-3|TRBV10-2|TRBD2
CAIRGLAGSTDTQYF
TGCGCCATCCGCGGACTAGCGGGATCCACAGATACGCAGTATTTT
>NA|TRBJ1-1|TRBV3-1/TRBV3-2|TRBD1
CASSQGTGNTEAFF
TGTGCCAGCAGCCAGGGGACAGGTAACACTGAAGCTTTCTTT
>NA|TRBJ1-5|TRBV6-2/TRBV6-3|NA
CASSYPSGYNQPQHF
TGTGCCAGCAGTTACCCCAGCGGATACAATCAGCCCCAGCATTTT
>few|TRBJ2-7|TRBV2|TRBD1
CASNPPGQGRSEQYF
TGTGCCAGCAATCCCCCGGGACAGGGTCGATCCGAGCAGTACTTC
>once|TRBJ2-3|TRBV19|TRBD2
CASGGRKREGPTDTQYF
TGTGCCAGTGGGGGCCGTAAGCGGGAGGGACCCACAGATACGCAGTATTTT
>NA|TRBJ1-2|TRBV19|TRBD1
CASSRQGSSFGYTF
TGTGCCAGTAGTAGACAGGGGTCGTCGTTTGGCTACACCTTC
>few|TRBJ2-7|TRBV11-2|TRBD1
CASSLDRFGGQGAEEQYF
TGTGCCAGCAGCTTAGATCGTTTCGGGGGACAGGGGGCTGAAGAGCAGTACTTC
>NA|TRBJ1-1|TRBV6-5|TRBD1
CASSRDRAQAEAFF
TGTGCCAGCAGCCGTGACAGGGCTCAAGCTGAAGCTTTCTTT
>once|TRBJ2-5|TRBV7-8|NA
CASNQGGLGGKETQYF
TGTGCCAGCAACCAAGGGGGTCTAGGGGGTAAGGAGACCCAGTACTTC
>NA|TRBJ2-2|TRBV12-5|NA
CASGPDTGELFF
TGTGCTAGTGGTCCAGATACCGGGGAGCTGTTTTTT
>NA|TRBJ1-1|TRBV7-9|NA
CASSAESGNTEAFF
TGTGCCAGCAGCGCGGAGTCGGGGAACACTGAAGCTTTCTTT
>NA|TRBJ1-2|TRBV19|TRBD1
CASSQDRGPPYGYTF
TGTGCCAGTAGCCAAGACAGGGGGCCTCCCTATGGCTACACCTTC
>NA|TRBJ1-5|TRBV27|TRBD1
CASSLHRGQPQHF
TGTGCCAGCAGTTTACACAGGGGCCAGCCCCAGCATTTT
>NA|TRBJ1-2|TRBV30|NA
CAWSVYYGYTF
TGTGCCTGGAGTGTCTACTATGGCTACACCTTC
>few|TRBJ1-4|TRBV7-2|NA
CASSSHQIREKLFF
TGTGCCAGCAGCTCACACCAGATCAGGGAAAAACTGTTTTTT
>NA|TRBJ2-7|TRBV7-9|NA
CASSLGLPGDYEQYF
TGTGCCAGCAGCTTAGGATTGCCCGGGGACTACGAGCAGTACTTC
>NA|TRBJ2-2|TRBV6-2/TRBV6-3|TRBD2
CASSYDLAANTGELFF
TGTGCCAGCAGTTACGACCTAGCGGCGAACACCGGGGAGCTGTTTTTT
>NA|TRBJ1-2|TRBV19|NA
CASSINQAKGGAYGYTF
TGTGCCAGTAGTATCAATCAGGCGAAAGGGGGTGCCTATGGCTACACCTTC
>NA|TRBJ1-1|TRBV30|NA
CAWGQQATGNTEAFF
TGTGCCTGGGGTCAACAGGCTACAGGGAACACTGAAGCTTTCTTT
>NA|TRBJ2-7|TRBV5-1|TRBD2
CASSPPGGGANEQYF
TGCGCCAGCAGCCCCCCCGGGGGGGGCGCGAACGAGCAGTACTTC
>once|TRBJ2-2|TRBV5-1|TRBD1
CASSPGQGFTGELFF
TGCGCCAGCAGCCCGGGACAGGGTTTCACCGGGGAGCTGTTTTTT
>NA|TRBJ1-1|TRBV10-3|TRBD1
CAIRGTERSTEAFF
TGTGCCATCAGGGGGACAGAGCGATCCACTGAAGCTTTCTTT
>NA|TRBJ2-3|TRBV7-2|NA
CASSFDRFTDTQYF
TGTGCCAGCAGCTTTGACAGGTTCACAGATACGCAGTATTTT
>NA|TRBJ2-3|TRBV25-1|NA
CASSEWDTGTTDTQYF
TGTGCCAGCAGTGAATGGGACACTGGGACCACAGATACGCAGTATTTT
>NA|TRBJ2-7|TRBV10-3|NA
CATGTGAGEGGEQYF
TGTGCCACCGGTACGGGGGCGGGAGAGGGGGGCGAGCAGTACTTC
>NA|TRBJ1-5|TRBV5-4|NA
CASSLDYNQPQHF
TGTGCCAGCAGCTTGGACTATAATCAGCCCCAGCATTTT
>few|TRBJ2-7|TRBV6-5|NA
CASSRGRAYEQYF
TGTGCCAGCAGTCGAGGCAGGGCATACGAGCAGTACTTC
>NA|TRBJ2-5|TRBV6-5|NA
CASTQGGLQETQYF
TGTGCCAGCACCCAGGGGGGCCTCCAAGAGACCCAGTACTTC
>NA|TRBJ1-2|TRBV19|NA
CASSIGTARANYGYTF
TGTGCCAGTAGTATAGGCACAGCCCGAGCCAACTATGGCTACACCTTC
>once|TRBJ1-4|TRBV4-2|NA
CASSQDTEQSFNEKLFF
TGTGCCAGCAGCCAAGATACTGAACAGAGCTTTAATGAAAAACTGTTTTTT
>NA|TRBJ2-3|TRBV5-1|TRBD2
CASSPGLVGGTDTQYF
TGCGCCAGCAGTCCGGGACTAGTGGGAGGCACAGATACGCAGTATTTT
>few|TRBJ1-1|TRBV3-1/TRBV3-2|NA
CASSRQLDTEAFF
TGTGCCAGCAGCCGACAGCTGGACACTGAAGCTTTCTTT
>NA|TRBJ1-3|TRBV6-1|NA
CASSEVGSPDNTIYF
TGTGCCAGCAGTGAAGTAGGGAGCCCGGATAACACCATATATTTT
>NA|TRBJ2-3|TRBV5-1|NA
CASSFQGSTDTQYF
TGCGCCAGCAGCTTTCAGGGGAGCACAGATACGCAGTATTTT
>few|TRBJ2-7|TRBV7-9|TRBD2
CASSAPMSGRGLEQYF
TGTGCCAGCAGCGCCCCAATGAGCGGGAGGGGCCTCGAGCAGTACTTC
>NA|TRBJ1-6|TRBV10-2|NA
CASSTSSYNSPLHF
TGCGCCAGCAGTACGAGCTCCTATAATTCACCCCTCCACTTT
>NA|TRBJ1-6|TRBV27|NA
CASSFRVSSYNSPLHF
TGTGCCAGCAGTTTCAGGGTTAGCTCCTATAATTCACCCCTCCACTTT
>NA|TRBJ2-6|TRBV3-1/TRBV3-2|NA
CASSQEGNGANVLTF
TGTGCCAGCAGCCAGGAGGGGAATGGGGCCAACGTCCTGACTTTC
>NA|TRBJ2-6|TRBV11-2|TRBD1
CASSRPSRGPSSGANVLTF
TGTGCCAGCAGCCGCCCCAGCAGGGGGCCTAGCTCTGGGGCCAACGTCCTGACTTTC
>NA|TRBJ2-1|TRBV12-5|TRBD2
CASGLSPGGSSYNEQFF
TGTGCTAGTGGTTTGTCCCCGGGGGGGAGCTCCTACAATGAGCAGTTCTTC
>NA|TRBJ1-1|TRBV14|TRBD1
CASSRQTGSNTEAFF
TGTGCCAGCAGCCGACAGACAGGGTCGAACACTGAAGCTTTCTTT
>NA|TRBJ2-7|TRBV5-1|TRBD1
CASSRPDRAPYEQYF
TGCGCCAGCAGCCGCCCAGACAGGGCACCCTACGAGCAGTACTTC
>once|TRBJ2-1|TRBV7-7|TRBD2
CASSMSGGTFNEQFF
TGTGCCAGCAGCATGAGCGGGGGCACCTTCAATGAGCAGTTCTTC
>NA|TRBJ1-1|TRBV4-2|NA
CASSQDFSTEAFF
TGTGCCAGCAGCCAAGATTTCAGCACTGAAGCTTTCTTT
>NA|TRBJ2-7|TRBV20-1|NA
CSASAAGYEQYF
TGCAGTGCTAGTGCGGCAGGGTACGAGCAGTACTTC
>once|TRBJ2-1|TRBV2|NA
CASSEVRRDGYNEQFF
TGTGCCAGCAGTGAAGTCAGGCGGGACGGCTACAATGAGCAGTTCTTC
>NA|TRBJ2-7|TRBV24-1|NA
CATLLRGSEQYF
TGTGCCACCCTGCTTCGGGGATCCGAGCAGTACTTC
>NA|TRBJ1-1|TRBV5-1|NA
CASSQGLSGAEAFF
TGCGCCAGCAGCCAGGGACTTTCGGGCGCTGAAGCTTTCTTT
>NA|TRBJ1-5|TRBV4-2|NA
CASSHYRVSNQPQHF
TGTGCCAGCAGCCACTACAGGGTCAGCAATCAGCCCCAGCATTTT